These 19 T cell receptor beta chains were sequenced from one sample in a study of blood T cell repertoires in COVID-19 (dated by TCRdb to about 2020). Libraries were constructed by the immunoSEQ multiplex PCR assay. This is the immuneACCESS table as TCRdb keeps it, with only in-frame sequences that have V and J called. A part of the clones is gone; compared with another copy, unresolved V genes explain less than half, and the rest is unexplained. The sample table lists some 87,000 clones, over 70% of them with a count of one. Around 25% of the sample is in the top ten clones. Sequencing input: peripheral blood. These receptors were obtained from a man of 80 years or more with active or convalescent COVID-19.

The chain carries TRBV6-6 and TRBJ2-3; perhaps TRBD2 as D (6 bases). The germline V and J ends were trimmed by 5 bases and 2 bases, with 8 bases remaining between them. The CDR3 runs 13 residues. Germline V gene data show CDR1 as MNHNY and CDR2 as SVGAGI (reference sequence). The CDR3 sequence: CASSPGLTDTQYF. CDR3 sequence (DNA): TGTGCCAGCAGTCCGGGACTCACAGATACGCAGTATTTT.

This chain uses TRBV6-6 with TRBJ1-1, with 9 bases aligning to TRBD1. The CDR3 has 13 amino acids. The junction had 1 base not matched to a gene; V was cut back by 6 bases and J by 2 bases. Germline assignment: CDR1 MNHNY and CDR2 SVGAGI (reference sequence). The CDR3 nucleotides are TGTGCCAGCAGGGACAGGGGAAACACTGAAGCTTTCTTT. Translation: CASRDRGNTEAFF.

V and J are TRBV10-3 and TRBJ2-6, with D possibly TRBD2 on 5 matching bases. The CDR3 length is 14 residues. V was trimmed by 10 bases and J by 0 bases, leaving 10 bases between them. The V gene's germline CDR1 is ENHRY and CDR2 SYGVKD. The CDR3 DNA reads TGTGCCACGGAGGCGAGCTCTGGGGCCAACGTCCTGACTTTC. It encodes CATEASSGANVLTF.

This chain connects TRBV6-6 to TRBJ1-1, with a possible D match to TRBD1 (5 bases). Germline loops: CDR1 MNHNY, CDR2 SVGAGI (reference sequence). The V gene lost 6 bases and the J gene lost 6 bases, with 11 bases spanning the gap. The CDR3 has 12 residues. This CDR3 reads CASSRTGAEAFF. In nucleotides, the CDR3 is TGTGCCAGCAGCCGAACGGGGGCTGAAGCTTTCTTT.

This clone was found once. The gene calls are TRBV5-1 and TRBJ1-2; D is unresolved. This CDR3 contains 14 residues. Between the trimmed V and J ends, which lost 4 bases and 3 bases, there was a span of 13 bases. Germline V gene data show CDR1 as SGHRS and CDR2 as YFSETQ. DNA for the CDR3: TGCGCCAGCAGCGGGGAGGGCGACTACTATGGCTACACCTTC. This encodes CASSGEGDYYGYTF.

The chain uses TRBV5-5 and TRBJ1-5; D call uncertain. The CDR3 is 14 residues long. Germline V gives CDR1 SGHKS, CDR2 YYEKEE (reference sequence). Trimming shortened V by 4 bases and J by 4 bases, and 12 bases separated the two germline ends. The CDR3 coding sequence is TGTGCCAGCAGCAGTTCCGTAGTAAATCAGCCCCAGCATTTT. Protein sequence: CASSSSVVNQPQHF.

This rearrangement joins TRBV2 to TRBJ1-5; D gene ambiguous. This CDR3 contains 15 residues. Germline CDR1 reads SNHLY; CDR2 reads FYNNEI. Trimming stripped 6 bases from V and 7 bases from J, with 19 bases between. CDR3 bases: TGTGCCAGCAGCCCCCCAGGAGGGCCGCGACAGCCCCAGCATTTT. Its protein is CASSPPGGPRQPQHF. Full variable domain (remainder filled in from reference TRBV2 and TRBJ1-5): EPEVTQTPSHQVTQMGQEVILRCVPISNHLYFYWYRQILGQKVEFLVSFYNNEISEKSEIFDDQFSVERPDGSNFTLKIRSTKLEDSAMYFCASSPPGGPRQPQHFGDGTRLSIL.

The gene calls are TRBV24-1 and TRBJ1-1, with D perhaps matching TRBD1 (6 bases). Between the trimmed V and J ends, which lost 3 bases and 1 base, there was a span of 23 bases. CDR1 is KGHDR, CDR2 SFDVKD, per germline. This CDR3 is 19 amino acids long. The CDR3 nucleotides are TGTGCCACCAGTGATAACAGGGCGGACCTATCCTGGGGGAACACTGAAGCTTTCTTT. Encoded protein: CATSDNRADLSWGNTEAFF.

The chain joins TRBV5-1 to TRBJ2-3; tentative D call: TRBD2 (6 bases). The CDR3 sequence is 12 residues long. Looked up from germline, CDR1 is SGHRS and CDR2 is YFSETQ. Trimming took 4 bases from V and 14 from J, leaving 17 bases between them. CDR3 DNA sequence: TGCGCCAGCAGCCGCCGGGACTCAAGATGGTATTTT. Translated, it gives CASSRRDSRWYF.

The CDR3 nucleotides are TGTGCCAGCAGTTTATTGGGACTGGGGCTAGCGGGGCCGAGGGCCCAGTACTTC. Its translation: CASSLLGLGLAGPRAQYF. The chain uses TRBV28 and TRBJ2-5, with 9 bases identical to TRBD2. Trimming took 1 base from V and 9 from J; bases not matched to a gene: 18. Germline V CDR1 and CDR2: MDHEN, SYDVKM. The CDR3 contains 18 residues.

Only one count was recorded for this clone. The chain recombines TRBV2 with TRBJ2-2; 7 bases fit TRBD2. V lost 8 bases and J lost 4; bases outside the gene matches: 4. Germline CDR1 and CDR2: SNHLY and FYNNEI. This CDR3 is 13 amino acids long. The CDR3 nucleotides are TGTGCCAGCGGGGGGGAGGGCACCGGGGAGCTGTTTTTT. Encoded protein: CASGGEGTGELFF.

This sequence joins TRBV11-2 and TRBJ2-5, with TRBD1 matching over 9 bases. The CDR3 is 14 residues long. The germline V gene encodes CDR1 SGHAT and CDR2 FQNNGV. Trimming cost V 8 bases and J 5 bases; bases outside gene matches: 9. This CDR3 is CASYSQGAGETQYF. The CDR3 coding sequence is TGTGCCAGCTACTCACAGGGGGCGGGGGAGACCCAGTACTTC.

The rearrangement joins TRBV5-6 to TRBJ2-3; TRBD2 matches at 15 bases. This CDR3 has 19 residues. J lost 2 bases, V lost 0 bases, and 7 bases had no gene match. The germline gives CDR1 SGHDT, CDR2 YYEEEE. CDR3 sequence: CASSLAGLAGGLATDTQYF. The CDR3 nucleotides are TGTGCCAGCAGCTTGGCCGGACTAGCGGGGGGGCTGGCCACAGATACGCAGTATTTT.

This sequence joins TRBV15 and TRBJ2-3; D might be TRBD2 (5 bases). The CDR3 contains 16 residues. CDR1 is LNHNV, CDR2 YYDKDF, per germline (reference sequence). The germline V and J ends were trimmed by 3 bases and 8 bases, with 21 bases remaining between them. In DNA form, the CDR3 reads TGTGCCACCAGCAGTAGTGGGGAGAGATTGGATGTTACGCAGTATTTT. This encodes CATSSSGERLDVTQYF.

This chain joins TRBV19 and TRBJ1-5; tentative D call: TRBD1 (5 bases). This CDR3 region has 15 residues. The V gene lost 3 bases and the J gene lost 2 bases, with 11 bases spanning the gap. Germline CDR1 is LNHDA and CDR2 is SQIVND (reference sequence). The CDR3 protein is CASSIRSGGNQPQHF. In DNA, the CDR3 is TGTGCCAGTAGTATCCGGTCGGGGGGCAATCAGCCCCAGCATTTT.

This clone came up once. The rearrangement joins TRBV7-9 to TRBJ1-2, with D perhaps TRBD1 (5 bases). This CDR3 is built from 15 residues. V shed 0 bases and J shed 5 bases, with 13 bases lying between them. The V gene's germline CDR1 is SEHNR and CDR2 FQNEAQ (reference sequence). In nucleotides, the CDR3 is TGTGCCAGCAGCTTAGCTGTGGGGGGGAGTTATGGCTACACCTTC. It encodes CASSLAVGGSYGYTF.

The V and J genes are TRBV6-1 and TRBJ2-6; D is unresolved. The V and J ends lost 7 bases and 0 bases respectively, with 16 bases between them. Germline V gene data show CDR1 as MNHNS and CDR2 as SASEGT. This CDR3 has 17 amino acids. The CDR3 nucleotides read TGTGCCAGCACTGAGGTACAGTTTCCCTCTGGGGCCAACGTCCTGACTTTC. It specifies CASTEVQFPSGANVLTF.

V is TRBV7-9 and J is TRBJ2-6; TRBD2 aligns across 7 bases. The CDR3 totals 16 residues. CDR1 and CDR2 from the germline V gene are SEHNR and FQNEAQ (reference sequence). The junction had 6 bases not matched to a gene; V was cut back by 5 bases and J by 2 bases. For the CDR3, the DNA is TGTGCCAGCAGCCTATCGGGGAGGGCTGGGGCCAACGTCCTGACTTTC. Its protein is CASSLSGRAGANVLTF.

The genes are TRBV11-2 and TRBJ1-2; 7 bases fit TRBD1. The V segment lost 2 bases and the J segment 7 bases; nucleotides outside the gene matches: 1. Germline CDR1 and CDR2: SGHAT and FQNNGV. CDR3 length equals 12 residues. The CDR3 DNA is TGTGCCAGCAGCTTATCAGGGGGTGGCTACACCTTC. This sequence encodes CASSLSGGGYTF.